One and the same sample provided the 28 T cell receptor beta chains below, sequenced in a study of blood T cells in healthy people across ages. Combining a sample-barcoded 5' primer with a J-beta primer mix, a second PCR ran for 7 to 11 cycles. TCRdb passed the 5' RACE reads through MiXCR, listing each CDR3 protein once. The sample gives around 650,000 distinct CDR3 sequences, approximately 40% of which show up once; 25% to 35% is in the top ten. The sequencing input was blood. These receptors came from a man older than 75 in good health.

Concerning this clonotype itself: Germline and junction disagree at one end, which may indicate a read error. The CDR3 coding sequence is TGTGCCAGCAGCATAGCGACGGGGGATTCACCCCTCCACTTT. This codes for CASSIATGDSPLHF. The chain joins TRBV7-2 to TRBJ1-6; TRBD1 might be the D (5 bases). The CDR3 runs 14 residues. Germline CDR1 reads SGHTA; CDR2 reads FQGNSA.

This clonotype came up a few times. The gene calls are TRBV20-1 and TRBJ2-7; 7 nucleotides agree with TRBD2. The CDR3 sequence is 13 residues long. CDR1 is DFQATT, CDR2 SNEGSKA, per germline (reference sequence). With 3 bases clipped from V and 3 bases from J, the junction kept 5 bases outside the gene matches. CDR3 nucleotide sequence: TGCAGTGCTAGGACTGGGGGGGTCTACGAGCAGTACTTC. Translating gives CSARTGGVYEQYF.

This clonotype was seen just once. This chain uses TRBV12-5 with TRBJ2-7, with 10 bases that match TRBD2. V shed 1 base and J 2 bases; nucleotides not matched to a gene: 8. This CDR3 region has 17 residues. Germline V lookup: CDR1 LGHNT, CDR2 FRNRAP. DNA for the CDR3: TGTGCTAGTGGTTTGGCCACACTAGCGGGACCTCCCTACGAGCAGTACTTC. Its translation is CASGLATLAGPPYEQYF.

The chain uses TRBV5-1 and TRBJ1-1; D unclear. CDR3 length equals 14 residues. Germline loops: CDR1 SGHRS, CDR2 YFSETQ. V gave up 1 base and J gave up 1 base, with 8 bases separating them. CDR3 nucleotides: TGCGCCAGCAGCTTGCGGGAAGGGAACACTGAAGCTTTCTTT. This codes for CASSLREGNTEAFF.

This clonotype has a handful of counts. J is TRBJ2-3 and V is TRBV20-1, with D possibly matching TRBD1 (6 bases). Germline loops: CDR1 DFQATT, CDR2 SNEGSKA (reference sequence). Trimming removed 6 bases at V and 2 bases at J, with 12 bases between. The CDR3 has 13 residues. Here the CDR3 reads CSALGQYTDTQYF. The DNA of the CDR3 is TGCAGTGCCCTTGGACAGTACACAGATACGCAGTATTTT.

The table lists this clonotype with a few counts. The chain joins TRBV9 to TRBJ1-2; TRBD1 aligns across 11 bases. This CDR3 spans 13 amino acids. CDR1 and CDR2 (germline): SGDLS, YYNGEE. The junction had 3 bases not matched to a gene; V was cut back by 6 bases and J by 5 bases. The DNA of the CDR3 is TGTGCCAGCATGGGACAGGGGGTTTATGGCTACACCTTC. Translated, it gives CASMGQGVYGYTF.

The DNA for the CDR3 is TGTGCCAGCAGCATCTTTCCCGGGGGCTCCTACAATGAGCAGTTCTTC. This codes for CASSIFPGGSYNEQFF. The chain recombines TRBV7-8 with TRBJ2-1; the D gene is possibly TRBD2 (6 bases). Per the germline V gene, CDR1 is SGHVS and CDR2 is FQNEAQ. V was trimmed by 5 bases and J by 0 bases, leaving 14 bases between them. The CDR3 has 16 residues.

This clonotype was detected many times. This rearrangement joins TRBV29-1 to TRBJ2-6; possibly TRBD2 for D (7 bases). Germline CDR1 and CDR2: SQVTM and ANQGSEA. Trimming removed 7 bases at V and 0 bases at J, with 22 bases between. This CDR3 is built from 18 residues. The CDR3, as DNA: TGCAGCGCTCGAGGGGGGGGATCTTCTCTCTCTGGGGCCAACGTCCTGACTTTC. Translated, it gives CSARGGGSSLSGANVLTF.

This clonotype was seen at least ten times. The gene calls are TRBV5-5 and TRBJ2-1, with unresolved D. V lost 4 bases and J lost 8, with 13 bases in between. The CDR3 sequence is 13 residues long. Germline assignment: CDR1 SGHKS and CDR2 YYEKEE (reference sequence). The chain's CDR3 is CASSLRLMDEQFF. In DNA, the CDR3 is TGTGCCAGCAGCCTAAGGTTGATGGATGAGCAGTTCTTC.

This clonotype is a singleton in its sample. J is TRBJ2-1 and V is TRBV9; 9 nucleotides align to TRBD2. The CDR3 has 17 residues. With 3 bases clipped from V and 1 base from J, the junction kept 8 bases outside the gene matches. Germline assignment: CDR1 SGDLS and CDR2 YYNGEE. Here the CDR3 reads CASSARGSGGSYNEQFF. CDR3 nucleotides: TGTGCCAGCAGCGCGAGGGGGAGCGGGGGGTCCTACAATGAGCAGTTCTTC.

J is TRBJ2-1 and V is TRBV3-1; D call uncertain. This CDR3 spans 13 amino acids. V shed 4 bases and J shed 13 bases, with 17 bases lying between them. Germline loops: CDR1 LGHDT, CDR2 YNNKEL (reference sequence). DNA of the CDR3: TGTGCCAGCAGCCTTTGGACGTTGGAGACCCAGTTCTTC. Protein sequence: CASSLWTLETQFF.

This clonotype was observed a handful of times. The chain uses TRBV9 and TRBJ2-4; a weak D match, TRBD2 (6 bases). The DNA end is a closer match to TRBJ2-7, so the J assignment may be wrong. The germline gives CDR1 SGDLS, CDR2 YYNGEE. The CDR3 has 13 residues. The CDR3 loop is CASSPGDRYEQYF. The CDR3 nucleotides are TGTGCCAGCAGCCCGGGAGACCGCTACGAGCAGTACTTC.

This clonotype was seen a handful of times. The gene calls are TRBV3-1 and TRBJ2-1; D uncertain. The CDR3 runs to 14 residues. Per germline, CDR1 LGHDT and CDR2 YNNKEL (reference sequence). V gave up 8 bases and J gave up 6 bases, with 17 bases separating them. Here the CDR3 reads CASGRSGVGNEQFF. As DNA, the CDR3 is TGTGCCAGCGGGCGTAGTGGAGTGGGCAATGAGCAGTTCTTC.

The chain couples TRBV7-6 to TRBJ2-3; 7 nucleotides line up with TRBD2. The CDR3 sequence is 14 residues long. Trimming removed 4 bases from V and 2 bases from J; junction bases left unmatched: 3. Germline CDR1 and CDR2: SGHVS and FNYEAQ. For the CDR3, the DNA is TGTGCCAGCAGCTCCGCGGGAGTCACAGATACGCAGTATTTT. It is translated as CASSSAGVTDTQYF. Based on the CDR3 plus reference TRBV7-6 and TRBJ2-3, the full variable domain is GAGVSQSPRYKVTKRGQDVALRCDPISGHVSLYWYRQALGQGPEFLTYFNYEAQQDKSGLPNDRFSAERPEGSISTLTIQRTEQRDSAMYRCASSSAGVTDTQYFGPGTRLTVL.

V usage is TRBV7-2 and J usage is TRBJ2-1; 11 bases fit TRBD2. Germline values: CDR1 SGHTA, CDR2 FQGNSA. V trimming: 3 bases; J trimming: 4 bases; junction bases outside the gene matches: 5. This CDR3 is built from 16 residues. The DNA of the CDR3 is TGTGCCAGCAGCTTTACCGGGACTAGCGGTTACAATGAGCAGTTCTTC. This gives the protein CASSFTGTSGYNEQFF.

The chain employs TRBV7-2 and TRBJ2-2, with D perhaps TRBD2 (5 bases). V was clipped by 2 bases and J by 8 bases, with 18 bases between them. There are 16 residues in the CDR3. Germline V gives CDR1 SGHTA, CDR2 FQGNSA. For the CDR3, the DNA is TGTGCCAGCAGCTTATCAGGAGCCGCCGGGGTTGGGGAGCTGTTTTTT. It encodes CASSLSGAAGVGELFF.

This clonotype has a handful of counts. This chain uses TRBV30 with TRBJ2-7; 7 bases are a match to TRBD2. This CDR3 has 14 residues. CDR1 is GTSNPN, CDR2 SVGIG, per germline (reference sequence). Trimming cost V 4 bases and J 2 bases; bases outside gene matches: 8. This chain's CDR3 is CAWTPGGTPYEQYF. CDR3 nucleotide sequence: TGTGCCTGGACCCCGGGGGGAACCCCCTACGAGCAGTACTTC.

The chain carries TRBV20-1 and TRBJ1-6; 9 bases fit TRBD1. The V gene's germline CDR1 is DFQATT and CDR2 SNEGSKA (reference sequence). V gave up 5 bases and J gave up 7 bases; unmatched junction bases: 3. CDR3 length equals 13 residues. In nucleotides, the CDR3 is TGCAGTGCTCGGGACAGGGTCAATTCACCCCTCCACTTT. It translates to CSARDRVNSPLHF.

In this sample, this clonotype turned up a few times. The J gene is TRBJ1-2, the V gene TRBV3-1, with D unresolved. The length of the CDR3 is 13 residues. Deletions cut 0 bases from V and 7 bases from J, with 9 bases between. The germline V gene encodes CDR1 LGHDT and CDR2 YNNKEL (reference sequence). This chain's CDR3 is CASSQDPTRGYTF. In nucleotides, the CDR3 is TGTGCCAGCAGCCAAGATCCCACACGTGGCTACACCTTC. The full variable domain, rest sourced from reference TRBV3-1 and TRBJ1-2, is DTAVSQTPKYLVTQMGNDKSIKCEQNLGHDTMYWYKQDSKKFLKIMFSYNNKELIINETVPNRFSPKSPDKAHLNLHINSLELGDSAVYFCASSQDPTRGYTFGSGTRLTVV.

This clonotype turned up a few times. The chain carries TRBV19 and TRBJ1-1; maybe TRBD1 (6 bases). Trimming took off 10 bases at V and 4 bases at J, with 16 bases between the two ends. There are 13 residues in the CDR3. Germline CDR1 LNHDA, CDR2 SQIVND (reference sequence). The CDR3 DNA reads as TGTGCCACCATGGGGGGGCTCTTCACTGAAGCTTTCTTT. Its translation is CATMGGLFTEAFF.

This clonotype was detected only a few times. The genes are TRBV12-5 and TRBJ1-1; a possible D gene is TRBD1 (6 bases). Germline CDR1 reads LGHNT; CDR2 reads FRNRAP. Trimming removed 1 base from V and 5 bases from J, with 11 bases in between. This CDR3 contains 14 residues. CDR3 sequence reads: CASGLEGVRTEAFF. In nucleotides, the CDR3 is TGTGCTAGTGGTTTGGAGGGGGTGAGGACTGAAGCTTTCTTT.

The rearrangement uses TRBV7-2 and TRBJ1-4; a weak D match, TRBD1 (6 bases). Trimming cost V 5 bases and J 7 bases, with 17 bases left between them. Germline CDR1 is SGHTA and CDR2 is FQGNSA. CDR3 length equals 15 residues. The CDR3 nucleotides read TGTGCCAGCAGCGCTTCAGGGGCCCCTATTGAAAAACTGTTTTTT. Its translation: CASSASGAPIEKLFF.

Ten or more counts support this clonotype. The gene calls are TRBV9 and TRBJ2-7; D could derive from TRBD1 or TRBD2 (5 bases each). The CDR3 extends over 16 amino acids. Germline CDR1 is SGDLS and CDR2 is YYNGEE. V lost 0 bases and J 0 bases, leaving 13 bases between the germline ends. The chain's CDR3 is CASSVGGVRSSYEQYF. In nucleotides, the CDR3 is TGTGCCAGCAGCGTAGGAGGGGTCCGTAGCTCCTACGAGCAGTACTTC.

The chain uses TRBV4-2 and TRBJ2-3; 9 nucleotides line up with TRBD1. This CDR3 spans 16 amino acids. The germline V gene has CDR1 LGHNA and CDR2 YNFKEQ. The V gene end was trimmed by 2 bases and the J gene end by 6 bases; junction bases not matched to a gene: 9. CDR3 protein: CASSQSLGQGVDTQYF. The CDR3 nucleotides are TGTGCCAGCAGCCAATCTCTGGGACAGGGAGTTGATACGCAGTATTTT.

The chain employs TRBV20-1 and TRBJ1-1; D is possibly TRBD1 (5 bases). This CDR3 contains 13 residues. In germline, CDR1 is DFQATT, CDR2 SNEGSKA (reference sequence). V lost 0 bases, J lost 11 bases, and 16 bases lay in between. For the CDR3, the DNA is TGCAGTGCTAGAGATAGGGGAAATGAAGTGGCTTTCTTT. Protein sequence: CSARDRGNEVAFF.

This chain links TRBV6-1 with TRBJ1-4; tentatively, D is TRBD1 (6 bases). This CDR3 spans 14 amino acids. The germline V and J ends were trimmed by 3 bases and 10 bases, with 15 bases remaining between them. Germline CDR1 MNHNS, CDR2 SASEGT. CDR3 coding DNA: TGTGCCAGCAGTGATCTACAGGGCTATGGAAAACTGTTTTTT. It encodes CASSDLQGYGKLFF.

As for this clonotype: One junction end disagrees with the germline gene, perhaps due to a read error. This rearrangement joins TRBV3-1 to TRBJ2-7; 11 positions agree with TRBD1. This CDR3 contains 16 residues. Germline lookup yields CDR1 LGHDT and CDR2 YNNKEL (reference sequence). CDR3 residues: CANSQEGGTGGNEQYF. The DNA for the CDR3 is TGTGCCAACAGCCAAGAGGGAGGGACAGGGGGTAACGAGCAGTACTTC.

The V and J genes are TRBV11-3 and TRBJ2-1; D unclear. Germline V CDR1 and CDR2: SGHNT, YENEEA. CDR3 size: 16 residues. Trimming stripped 5 bases from V and 7 bases from J, with 21 bases between. CDR3 DNA: TGTGCCAGCAGCGCGAGCCCGGGCCTCCCTCTAAATGAGCAGTTCTTC. Translated: CASSASPGLPLNEQFF.